Listed below are T cell receptor beta chains from one sample, sequenced in a study of T-cell memory formation after mild COVID-19. A single record per CDR3 protein comes from TCRdb applying MiXCR to the 5' RACE reads. The repertoire consists of about 390,000 distinct CDR3 sequences, with under 25% occurring once and the leading ten covering approximately 12%. Material for sequencing was PBMCs or a T cell subset sorted from them (not recorded which). All receptors come from an adult woman who had mild COVID-19 (a few samples of this study predate the infection). Cell type and time point are not known. The CDR3 runs from the conserved cysteine through the conserved F or W.

V gene: TRBV3-1
CDR3 protein: CASSPQTGRVTEAFF

V gene: TRBV4-1
CDR3 protein: CASSQGQGLGPWNTEAFF

V gene: TRBV3-1
CDR3 protein: CASTTMASGGEQFF

V gene: TRBV7-2
CDR3 protein: CASSYGTGTYGYTF

V gene: TRBV27
CDR3 protein: CATGLAVTGELFF

V gene: TRBV5-1
CDR3 protein: CASSLLASTEAFF

V gene: TRBV18
CDR3 protein: CASSPTGGNSPLHF

V gene: TRBV5-1
CDR3 protein: CASSLAQGGTGELIF

V gene: TRBV20-1
CDR3 protein: CSASVGAGGVNEQFF

V gene: TRBV10-3
CDR3 protein: CAISESKVAGSDTQYF

V gene: TRBV20-1
CDR3 protein: CSARKVGGLNTGELFF

V gene: TRBV28
CDR3 protein: CASRSGGGNTEAFF

V gene: TRBV7-3
CDR3 protein: CASSLSNGGVEEQFF

V gene: TRBV9
CDR3 protein: CASSPRNGLGYEQFF

V gene: TRBV5-1
CDR3 protein: CASQNGQLNTEAFF

V gene: TRBV7-6
CDR3 protein: CASSYRAAGTEAFF

V gene: TRBV6-5
CDR3 protein: CASRNRGGGYTF

V gene: TRBV7-9
CDR3 protein: CASSQTGTGVTDTQYF

V gene: TRBV2
CDR3 protein: CASSVNPSRAFF

V gene: TRBV19
CDR3 protein: CASSLTSHNEQFF

V gene: TRBV9
CDR3 protein: CASSVGDSEQYF

V gene: TRBV9
CDR3 protein: CASSTYRDQYNEQFF

V gene: TRBV24-1
CDR3 protein: CATRDPGQGDTGELFF

V gene: TRBV7-8
CDR3 protein: CASSAIRTEQYF

V gene: TRBV7-7
CDR3 protein: CASSRTSVGLQETQYF

V gene: TRBV5-1
CDR3 protein: CASSAGGRPEAFF

V gene: TRBV7-9
CDR3 protein: CASSLAGLETQYF

V gene: TRBV6-1
CDR3 protein: CAIIDGIYGYTF

V gene: TRBV5-1
CDR3 protein: CASRGGVTGGPGETQYF

V gene: TRBV3-1
CDR3 protein: CASSQDIDWGADTQYF

V gene: TRBV12-3/TRBV12-4
CDR3 protein: CASSLARGLSTGEQYF